These 8 T cell receptor beta chains originate from one sample sequenced in a study of PD-1 blockade in classical Hodgkin lymphoma. Time point described: cycle 4 day 1 (C4D1), after less than 7 weeks of nivolumab. All the patients suffered relapse after autologous stem cell transplantation, and brentuximab vedotin exposure differed. Only in-frame clones appear in the TCRdb table, and some are missing; sequencing was by immunoSEQ multiplex PCR. The table shows about 25,000 clones, with about 88% occurring only once. Here the sequenced sample was peripheral blood mononuclear cells (PBMCs), taken before the fourth cycle of nivolumab. Receptors originate from a human donor with classical Hodgkin lymphoma.

DNA for the CDR3: TGTGCCAGTGGCAGTGGACAGTTTAATCAGCCCCAGCATTTT. The encoded protein is CASGSGQFNQPQHF. This sequence joins TRBV19 and TRBJ1-5; D perhaps matches TRBD1 (6 bases). Germline V gives CDR1 LNHDA, CDR2 SQIVND (reference sequence). The V end was cut by 8 bases, the J end by 4 bases, with 15 bases between. The CDR3 is 14 residues long.

The genes are TRBV11-2 and TRBJ2-5; TRBD2 matches 8 bases. The trim removed 5 bases at V and 5 bases at J, leaving 16 bases unmatched. This CDR3 contains 17 residues. The germline V gene has CDR1 SGHAT and CDR2 FQNNGV. The CDR3 reads CASSDLKRGGLGETQYF. CDR3 coding DNA: TGTGCCAGCAGCGATCTAAAACGGGGGGGCCTCGGGGAGACCCAGTACTTC.

The chain couples TRBV25-1 to TRBJ2-6; the D gene is possibly TRBD1 (5 bases). Germline assignment: CDR1 MGHDK and CDR2 SYGVNS. The CDR3 loop spans 13 amino acids. V was shortened by 4 bases and J by 12 bases, with 13 bases between the two germline ends. For the CDR3, the DNA is TGTGCCAGCAGTGGCCGGGCCCAGGGCGTCCTGACTTTC. Encoded protein: CASSGRAQGVLTF.

The chain employs TRBV5-6 and TRBJ2-7; 7 positions agree with TRBD2. J gave up 0 bases and V 3 bases, and 9 bases lay outside the gene matches. The CDR3 runs to 16 residues. CDR1 and CDR2 from the germline V gene are SGHDT and YYEEEE. The CDR3 DNA follows: TGTGCCAGCAGCTCGGACCCGGGACTAACCTCCTACGAGCAGTACTTC. Translation: CASSSDPGLTSYEQYF.

The chain uses TRBV29-1 and TRBJ1-4; D may be TRBD1 (5 bases). This CDR3 has 11 amino acids. Per the germline V gene, CDR1 is SQVTM and CDR2 is ANQGSEA. The V gene lost 6 bases and the J gene lost 8 bases, with 10 bases spanning the gap. The CDR3, as DNA: TGCAGCGTCCGAACAGGAGAAAAACTGTTTTTT. Encoded protein: CSVRTGEKLFF. The full variable domain, in which reference TRBV29-1 and TRBJ1-4 provide the parts outside the CDR3, is SAVISQKPSRDICQRGTSLTIQCQVDSQVTMMFWYRQQPGQSLTLIATANQGSEATYESGFVIDKFPISRPNLTFSTLTVSNMSPEDSSIYLCSVRTGEKLFFGSGTQLSVL.

This clone was observed once. V is TRBV5-4 and J is TRBJ1-1; D is uncertain. The V and J ends lost 2 bases and 0 bases respectively, with 14 bases between them. Germline CDR1 reads SGHNT; CDR2 reads YYREEE (reference sequence). The CDR3 extends over 16 amino acids. This CDR3 reads CASSFDGTVMNTEAFF. As DNA, the CDR3 is TGTGCCAGCAGCTTCGACGGAACAGTTATGAACACTGAAGCTTTCTTT.

The CDR3 nucleotides are TGTGCCACCAGCAGCCGGACAGGGAGCAATCAGCCCCAGCATTTT. Translating it yields CATSSRTGSNQPQHF. This chain uses TRBV15 with TRBJ1-5, with 8 bases lining up with TRBD1. CDR1 is LNHNV and CDR2 is YYDKDF in the germline V gene (reference sequence). The ends lost 3 bases at V and 1 base at J; junction bases unmatched: 2. This CDR3 spans 15 amino acids.

The V and J genes are TRBV19 and TRBJ1-4, with D maybe TRBD1 (5 bases). The CDR3 is made up of 14 amino acids. V was trimmed by 7 bases and J by 4 bases, leaving 13 bases between them. CDR1 and CDR2 from the germline V gene are LNHDA and SQIVND (reference sequence). The CDR3 DNA follows: TGTGCCAGTACACCGGGACGGCGTAATGAAAAACTGTTTTTT. Its protein is CASTPGRRNEKLFF.